The following is a TCR beta chain sequence with its context. The antigen is unknown. V lost 4 bases to trimming and J lost 13 bases, with 20 bases between them. The CDR3 contains 13 residues. The germline V gene has CDR1 SGHNT and CDR2 YYREEE (reference sequence). The source of the sample is a study of OX40 agonist ivuxolimab in advanced cancers. The overall study: Averaging 60 years in age, with a range of roughly 23 to 80, the cohort was 80% to 90% male. Three patients got partial responses; one had hepatocellular carcinoma and two had cutaneous melanoma. Overall study results and limits: Researchers report that CD8+ T cells had, on average, more expanded clones than CD4+. By week 6 at 0.1 to 3.0 mg/kg, blood CD4+ and CD8+ T cells had expanded clonally.

The data were produced by immunoSEQ multiplex PCR, yet TCRdb's version contains in-frame clones alone and is incomplete. Altogether 30,000 to 45,000 clones are present, 70% to 80% being singletons, with the ten largest covering under 20%. The sample consisted of CD4+ or CD8+ T cells sorted from blood, taken in a trial of the OX40 agonist ivuxolimab. The V and J genes are TRBV5-4 and TRBJ1-1, with unresolved D. The receptor was isolated from an adult with an advanced solid tumor such as melanoma, head and neck, liver or kidney cancer. CDR3 residues: CASSPRDFGKSFF. The CDR3 region has the DNA TGTGCCAGCAGCCCCCGGGATTTCGGGAAGAGTTTCTTT.